Each of the 25 T cell receptor beta chains below was sequenced from the same sample in a study of CD8+ T cells in alopecia areata. cDNA reverse transcribed from extracted RNA served as the sequencing template. TCRdb's copy holds only in-frame clones and misses some; the assay was immunoSEQ multiplex PCR. The data contain about 190,000 clones, about 65% of them singletons. Specified treatment: oral pan-JAK inhibitor, 5-10 mg twice daily. The sequencing used CD4+ T cells sorted from blood, collected around week 49, from a patient treated with tofacitinib. Receptors were obtained from a human donor with alopecia areata.

This chain links TRBV29-1 with TRBJ2-2, with D possibly being TRBD1 (5 bases). Per germline, CDR1 SQVTM and CDR2 ANQGSEA. The CDR3 runs to 14 residues. Deletions cut 7 bases from V and 6 bases from J, with 18 bases between. CDR3 in amino acids: CSAYQPQVAGELFF. The DNA for the CDR3 is TGCAGCGCCTATCAGCCACAGGTCGCCGGGGAGCTGTTTTTT.

V gene TRBV10-2 combines with J gene TRBJ1-5; D not resolved. Germline V CDR1 and CDR2: WSHSY, SAAADI. Trimming removed 4 bases from V and 2 bases from J, with 9 bases in between. This CDR3 is 14 amino acids long. CDR3 amino acids: CASSAGRGNQPQHF. The CDR3 coding sequence is TGCGCCAGCAGTGCCGGGCGAGGCAATCAGCCCCAGCATTTT.

In this sample, this clone turned up a few times. The gene calls are TRBV5-4 and TRBJ2-1; TRBD1 agrees at 10 bases. V shed 4 bases and J 7 bases; nucleotides not matched to a gene: 5. In germline, CDR1 is SGHNT, CDR2 YYREEE (reference sequence). The CDR3 is 14 amino acids. CDR3 nucleotide sequence: TGTGCCAGCAGCCCCCGGGACAGGGGAAATGAGCAGTTCTTC. Translated, it gives CASSPRDRGNEQFF.

The V gene is TRBV5-1, the J gene TRBJ2-5, with D uncertain. Trimming pared 6 bases from V and 0 bases from J, leaving 3 bases between. This CDR3 comprises 11 residues. Germline V gene sequence: CDR1 SGHRS, CDR2 YFSETQ. Here the CDR3 reads CASNYQETQYF. CDR3 nucleotide sequence: TGCGCCAGCAACTACCAAGAGACCCAGTACTTC. Using reference TRBV5-1 and TRBJ2-5 for the parts outside the CDR3, the full variable domain is KAGVTQTPRYLIKTRGQQVTLSCSPISGHRSVSWYQQTPGQGLQFLFEYFSETQRNKGNFPGRFSGRQFSNSRSEMNVSTLELGDSALYLCASNYQETQYFGPGTRLLVL.

This clone was observed a handful of times. The chain uses TRBV30 and TRBJ1-1; unclear D gene. The length of the CDR3 is 12 residues. The V gene lost 5 bases and the J gene lost 3 bases, with 10 bases spanning the gap. Germline lookup yields CDR1 GTSNPN and CDR2 SVGIG (reference sequence). The CDR3 DNA reads TGTGCCTGGTGTCAAGTTGACACTGAAGCTTTCTTT. This gives the protein CAWCQVDTEAFF.

Only a few counts were recorded for this clone. This sequence joins TRBV29-1 and TRBJ1-1, with TRBD1 as a possible D gene (6 bases). Germline V CDR1 and CDR2: SQVTM, ANQGSEA. This CDR3 is built from 12 residues. This chain's CDR3 is CAARDTGTEAFF. CDR3 bases: TGCGCAGCGCGGGACACGGGCACTGAAGCTTTCTTT.

The chain carries TRBV14 and TRBJ2-5; no clear D. Trimming left V 8 bases short and J 4 bases short, with 14 bases between. CDR3 length equals 13 residues. Germline V CDR1 and CDR2: SGHDN, FVKESK. CDR3 loop: CASANPAIETQYF. CDR3 bases: TGTGCCAGCGCCAATCCAGCCATAGAGACCCAGTACTTC.

The rearrangement joins TRBV9 to TRBJ2-5; tentative D call: TRBD2 (5 bases). There are 14 residues in the CDR3. Looked up from germline, CDR1 is SGDLS and CDR2 is YYNGEE. The V end lost 0 bases, the J end lost 5 bases, and 11 bases lay between the germline ends. Here the CDR3 reads CASSVDQGGETQYF. The CDR3 bases are TGTGCCAGCAGCGTAGATCAAGGAGGCGAGACCCAGTACTTC.

There are a few counts of this clone. V and J are TRBV4-3 and TRBJ2-3, with D maybe TRBD1 (6 bases). CDR3 length: 15 residues. Germline lookup yields CDR1 LGHNA and CDR2 YSLEER. Trimming removed 3 bases from V and 7 bases from J, with 17 bases in between. CDR3: CASSQTPQGRNTQYF. The CDR3 DNA reads as TGCGCCAGCAGCCAGACCCCCCAGGGGCGGAATACGCAGTATTTT.

With respect to this clone: The same CDR3 arises from other DNA sequences in this sample as well. The rearrangement uses TRBV29-1 and TRBJ1-1, with D tentatively TRBD1 (5 bases). The CDR3 has 13 residues. Germline V CDR1 and CDR2: SQVTM, ANQGSEA. Between the trimmed V and J ends, which lost 4 bases and 1 base, there was a span of 10 bases. CDR3 DNA: TGCAGCGTTGCCGGGACGGCGAACACTGAAGCTTTCTTT. It specifies CSVAGTANTEAFF. Combining the CDR3 with reference TRBV29-1 and TRBJ1-1 gives the whole variable domain SAVISQKPSRDICQRGTSLTIQCQVDSQVTMMFWYRQQPGQSLTLIATANQGSEATYESGFVIDKFPISRPNLTFSTLTVSNMSPEDSSIYLCSVAGTANTEAFFGQGTRLTVV.

The count of this clone is one. This rearrangement joins TRBV7-2 to TRBJ2-7; D unclear. Germline values: CDR1 SGHTA, CDR2 FQGNSA. The CDR3 loop spans 14 amino acids. V was cut by 4 bases and J by 0 bases, with 10 bases left in between. CDR3 DNA sequence: TGTGCCAGCAGCTCAGACATGAGCTCCTACGAGCAGTACTTC. Translated: CASSSDMSSYEQYF.

This clone was picked up a small number of times. This chain joins TRBV29-1 and TRBJ2-7; D is possibly TRBD1 (6 bases). This CDR3 has 13 amino acids. The V and J ends lost 5 bases and 3 bases respectively, with 14 bases between them. Germline-derived CDR1 and CDR2 are SQVTM and ANQGSEA. The CDR3 DNA reads TGCAGCGTTAGACAGGAAAGTCTCTACGAGCAGTACTTC. The encoded protein is CSVRQESLYEQYF.

A single count supports this clone. The V gene is TRBV29-1, the J gene TRBJ2-1; TRBD1 aligns across 9 bases. The CDR3 covers 20 residues. The germline CDR1 and CDR2 sequences are SQVTM and ANQGSEA. V was pared by 4 bases and J by 0 bases, with 19 bases of the junction left unmatched. The CDR3 here is CSVGSLWNRGLNSSYNEQFF. The CDR3 bases are TGCAGCGTTGGTTCGTTATGGAACAGGGGGCTCAATAGCTCCTACAATGAGCAGTTCTTC.

This clone has only a few counts. The conserved closing phenylalanine or tryptophan is absent in this CDR3, likely reflecting a read error. The DNA is left out, because the CDR3 cannot be placed on it with certainty; the CDR3 is given as TCRdb lists it. The CDR3 here is CSVAETGAWDL. J is TRBJ1-1 and V is TRBV29-1; TRBD1, the table's D call, lacks a check against the DNA. The germline V gene encodes CDR1 SQVTM and CDR2 ANQGSEA. The CDR3 spans 11 amino acids, including both terminal residues.

The genes are TRBV9 and TRBJ2-1; D ambiguous. V was trimmed by 4 bases and J by 0 bases, leaving 11 bases between them. CDR1 is SGDLS, CDR2 YYNGEE, per germline. The CDR3 has 15 amino acids. The CDR3 DNA reads as TGTGCCAGCAGCCCTTATCTCAGCTCCTACAATGAGCAGTTCTTC. Encoded protein: CASSPYLSSYNEQFF. Based on the CDR3 plus reference TRBV9 and TRBJ2-1, the full variable domain is DSGVTQTPKHLITATGQRVTLRCSPRSGDLSVYWYQQSLDQGLQFLIQYYNGEERAKGNILERFSAQQFPDLHSELNLSSLELGDSALYFCASSPYLSSYNEQFFGPGTRLTVL.

The chain employs TRBV4-2 and TRBJ2-3; 9 nucleotides line up with TRBD2. The length of the CDR3 is 18 residues. CDR1 LGHNA and CDR2 YNFKEQ come from the germline V gene. Unmatched junction bases numbered 11, after V lost 0 bases and J lost 4 bases. The CDR3 DNA reads TGTGCCAGCAGCCAAGACTCCTCCGGCGGGGGGGCAGCAGATACGCAGTATTTT. Translating it yields CASSQDSSGGGAADTQYF.

This clone came up a few times. The V gene is TRBV14, the J gene TRBJ2-2; perhaps TRBD2 as D (5 bases). Germline assignment: CDR1 SGHDN and CDR2 FVKESK. V was pared by 1 base and J by 5 bases, with 11 bases between. The CDR3 spans 15 residues. Written as DNA, the CDR3 is TGTGCCAGCAGCCAAGTTCGGGGAGCGACCGGGGAGCTGTTTTTT. This sequence encodes CASSQVRGATGELFF.

This clone was seen ten or more times. The V and J genes are TRBV19 and TRBJ2-7; possible D gene TRBD2, 5 bases. CDR3 length equals 13 residues. Trimming took off 4 bases at V and 4 bases at J, with 11 bases between the two ends. Germline lookup yields CDR1 LNHDA and CDR2 SQIVND (reference sequence). CDR3 DNA: TGTGCCAGTAGTAGAGGGAACGGATACGAGCAGTACTTC. Translated: CASSRGNGYEQYF.

V is TRBV4-3 and J is TRBJ2-3, with D possibly matching TRBD1 (6 bases). Per the germline V gene, CDR1 is LGHNA and CDR2 is YSLEER. The CDR3 loop spans 13 amino acids. Trimming cost V 4 bases and J 4 bases, with 9 bases left between them. The CDR3 sequence: CASSPRQADTQYF. The CDR3 DNA follows: TGCGCCAGCAGCCCCAGACAGGCAGATACGCAGTATTTT.

V gene TRBV5-4 combines with J gene TRBJ2-7; TRBD2 might be the D (5 bases). The CDR3 has 14 amino acids. Germline V gene lookup returns CDR1 SGHNT and CDR2 YYREEE (reference sequence). V dropped 0 bases and J dropped 11 bases, with 18 bases sitting between them. CDR3 sequence (DNA): TGTGCCAGCAGCTTGGTGGGGAACACAAAGGAGGAGTACTTC. This sequence encodes CASSLVGNTKEEYF.

This chain joins TRBV7-2 and TRBJ2-1, with D perhaps TRBD1 (5 bases). CDR3 length: 16 amino acids. Per the germline V gene, CDR1 is SGHTA and CDR2 is FQGNSA. V lost 1 base, J lost 6 bases, and 16 bases lay in between. In DNA form, the CDR3 reads TGTGCCAGCAGCTTAGTACCGGGCGCTCAGGGCAATGAGCAGTTCTTC. It yields the protein CASSLVPGAQGNEQFF.

The chain has TRBV29-1 and TRBJ2-2, with D uncertain. Deletions cut 7 bases from V and 5 bases from J, with 11 bases between. Germline loops: CDR1 SQVTM, CDR2 ANQGSEA. The CDR3 covers 12 residues. The CDR3 sequence: CSASSKTGELFF. As DNA, the CDR3 is TGCAGCGCCTCGAGTAAGACCGGGGAGCTGTTTTTT.

The chain combines TRBV7-2 with TRBJ2-5, with D tentatively TRBD1 (5 bases). V lost 4 bases to trimming and J lost 2 bases, with 11 bases between them. Germline CDR1 reads SGHTA; CDR2 reads FQGNSA. This CDR3 is 14 amino acids long. The CDR3 region is CASSSIDRQETQYF. CDR3 nucleotide sequence: TGTGCCAGCAGCTCCATTGACAGACAAGAGACCCAGTACTTC.

This chain uses TRBV15 with TRBJ1-2; D gene uncertain. Germline V gene data show CDR1 as LNHNV and CDR2 as YYDKDF (reference sequence). The CDR3 has 15 amino acids. The ends were cut back, 0 bases at V and 4 bases at J, with 12 bases in the middle. The CDR3 DNA reads TGTGCCACCAGCAGAGATCGGGCAGAAACCTATGGCTACACCTTC. Its translation: CATSRDRAETYGYTF.

The V call is TRBV25-1, the J call TRBJ1-1; no clear D gene. V lost 2 bases and J lost 7, with 8 bases in between. Germline V gives CDR1 MGHDK, CDR2 SYGVNS. The CDR3 runs to 12 residues. CDR3 sequence (DNA): TGTGCCAGCAGTGAAGGTCACAATGAAGCTTTCTTT. Its translation: CASSEGHNEAFF.